This T cell receptor beta chain was sequenced for a study of cytomegalovirus exposure and HLA in healthy donors. Whole-study results and caveats: In vitro data verified a few CMV-associated chains as specific for CMV antigens.

This clone was seen once. The antigen remains unidentified. Assay: immunoSEQ multiplex PCR; the TCRdb copy retains only in-frame clones and omits some. The repertoire holds some 250,000 clones, around 90% seen once, with 2.5% to 3.5% in the top ten. Germline loops: CDR1 SGHRS, CDR2 YFSETQ. With V trimmed by 0 bases and J by 6 bases, 8 bases remained unmatched. CDR3 length: 16 residues. Input material: PBMCs. V gene TRBV5-1 combines with J gene TRBJ2-3; the match to TRBD2 covers 9 bases. This clonotype was obtained from a woman younger than 45 in good health and CMV-seronegative. In nucleotides, the CDR3 is TGCGCCAGCAGCTTGGATAGCGGGAGTTTCGGGGATACGCAGTATTTT. Its translation is CASSLDSGSFGDTQYF.